Each of the 2 T cell receptor beta chains below was sequenced from the same sample in a study of PD-L1 blockade in urothelial cancer. Time point: peripheral blood 6 weeks after treatment start. The repertoire was sequenced with immunoSEQ multiplex PCR; TCRdb's copy has only in-frame clones and lacks some. The data show 50,000 or so clones, around 85% seen once. The source was PBMCs, collected around atezolizumab (anti-PD-L1) treatment. These receptors all come from a man over 45 with urothelial cancer.

This chain's CDR3 is CASSPPTGFEETQYF. CDR3 DNA sequence: TGTGCCAGCAGCCCGCCGACAGGGTTCGAAGAGACCCAGTACTTC. The chain recombines TRBV11-2 with TRBJ2-5; 7 positions match TRBD1. The CDR3 sequence is 15 residues long. V was pared by 5 bases and J by 3 bases, with 9 bases of the junction left unmatched. The germline V gene has CDR1 SGHAT and CDR2 FQNNGV.

This rearrangement joins TRBV7-8 to TRBJ1-2; 8 positions agree with TRBD1. With 4 bases clipped from V and 8 bases from J, the junction kept 9 bases outside the gene matches. The CDR3 extends over 14 amino acids. Germline loops: CDR1 SGHVS, CDR2 FQNEAQ. This CDR3 reads CASSSDRDLRGYTF. CDR3 sequence (DNA): TGTGCCAGCAGCTCGGACAGGGATCTCCGCGGCTACACCTTC.